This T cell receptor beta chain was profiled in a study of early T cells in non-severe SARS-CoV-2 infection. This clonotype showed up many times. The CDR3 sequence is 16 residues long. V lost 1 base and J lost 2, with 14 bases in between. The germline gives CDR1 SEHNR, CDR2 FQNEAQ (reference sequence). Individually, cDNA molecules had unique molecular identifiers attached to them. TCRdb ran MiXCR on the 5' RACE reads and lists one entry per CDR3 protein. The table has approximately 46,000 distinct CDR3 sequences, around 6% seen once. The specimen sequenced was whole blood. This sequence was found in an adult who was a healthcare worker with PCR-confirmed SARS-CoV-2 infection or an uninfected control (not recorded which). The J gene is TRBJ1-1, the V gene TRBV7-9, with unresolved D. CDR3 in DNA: TGTGCCAGCAGCTTAGTTGGAGGCAGGACCAACACTGAAGCTTTCTTT. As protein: CASSLVGGRTNTEAFF.